This T cell receptor (beta chain) was identified in a study of breast tumors, draining lymph nodes, adjacent tissues listed by TCRdb under 2016. Turning to the overall study: The study compared TCR beta repertoires across tumor, adjacent nontumor tissue and axillary lymph nodes from breast cancer patients. The study aimed to assess the relationships and possible T-cell exchange between tumor, surrounding tissue and draining lymph node repertoires in human breast cancer. Points the paper makes about the study in general: The data were judged consistent with most tumor T cells deriving from the lymph node and then expanding within tumor tissue. Tumors showed preferential V and J gene usage, and their T-cell repertoire diversity fell below that of lymph nodes yet above that of nontumor tissue. Tumor and nontumor tissue repertoires were significantly more similar in luminal-like than in basal-like breast cancer. The conclusion that tumor T cells originate in lymph nodes was presented as consistent with a hypothesis rather than as directly demonstrated.

Sequencing used an Illumina HiSeq 2000. TCR beta chain libraries were generated by multiplex PCR amplification. High-throughput sequencing was used to analyze the amplified TCR beta chain products. TCRdb redid the processing of the public reads, applying fastp at Q25 and MiXCR, and retained in-frame beta chains. Records with the same CDR3 protein are collapsed into one entry carrying the most frequent genes and DNA. For this sample there are about 300,000 distinct CDR3 sequences; over 25% appear just once. In total, the top ten clones hold more than 1% of the sample. Lymph node samples were obtained from the axillary draining lymph nodes of breast cancer patients. This clonotype was seen a few times. Its specific antigen is unknown. No much larger clone is present one base from it, and per-base qualities are unavailable. Trimming costs V 4 bases and J 4 bases, and their ends lie 17 bases apart. The CDR1 and CDR2 encoded by the germline V gene (reference sequence) are SGHKS and YYEKEE. Reading from cysteine to phenylalanine, the CDR3 counts 15 amino acids. Solely the CDR3 DNA is kept, with 45 bases framed from the first base.

Sequencing input: axillary lymph node tissue. The TCR was taken from a female donor with breast cancer. Some clones in this sample may be carry-over from other donors' samples. The chain is encoded by TRBV5-5 joined to TRBJ2-5, with a weak D call of TRBD2 (5 bases match). The CDR3 in this case is CASSTSDSTRETQYF. The sequenced DNA is TGTGCCAGCAGCACTAGTGATTCCACTCGAGAGACCCAGTACTTC.